These 27 T cell receptor beta chains were sequenced from one sample in a study of T-cell memory formation after mild COVID-19. TCRdb fed the 5' RACE reads into MiXCR, producing one record per CDR3 protein. In the table there are roughly 100,000 distinct CDR3 sequences, around 12% of which are singletons. The specimen was PBMCs or a T cell subset sorted from them (not recorded which). Receptors originate from an adult woman who had mild COVID-19 (a few samples of this study predate the infection). Cell type and time point are not known.

The chain recombines TRBV12-3 or TRBV12-4 with TRBJ1-1; perhaps TRBD1 as D (6 bases). Trimming removed 6 bases at V and 13 bases at J, with 15 bases between. CDR3 length: 11 residues. CDR3 loop: CASRQGLMDFF. CDR3 nucleotides: TGTGCCAGCAGGCAGGGGCTCATGGATTTCTTT.

The chain recombines TRBV5-1 with TRBJ2-1, with no clear D. The CDR3 sequence is 14 residues long. Deletions cut 4 bases from V and 8 bases from J, with 16 bases between. Germline V lookup: CDR1 SGHRS, CDR2 YFSETQ. DNA for the CDR3: TGCGCCAGCAGCCCTAACCCGAATGAATATGAGCAGTTCTTC. It is translated as CASSPNPNEYEQFF.

This chain uses TRBV29-1 with TRBJ2-5; perhaps D is TRBD1 or TRBD2 (5 bases each). The V gene's germline CDR1 is SQVTM and CDR2 ANQGSEA. The V and J ends lost 7 bases and 7 bases respectively, with 13 bases between them. CDR3 length: 11 amino acids. The CDR3 coding sequence is TGCAGCGCCTGGGACGTCGGGACCCAGTACTTC. Translation: CSAWDVGTQYF.

This clonotype showed up just a few times. DNA for the CDR3: TGCGCCAGCAGCCAAGATCAGGCCTTCGAAGCTTTCTTT. Translated, it gives CASSQDQAFEAFF. V gene TRBV4-1 combines with J gene TRBJ1-1; no firm D call. V lost 0 bases, J lost 8 bases, and 10 bases lay in between. The germline gives CDR1 MGHRA, CDR2 YSYEKL. There are 13 residues in the CDR3.

This chain joins TRBV7-9 and TRBJ1-3; tentatively, D is TRBD1 (6 bases). The ends were cut back, 1 base at V and 1 base at J, with 14 bases in the middle. CDR1 and CDR2 from the germline V gene are SEHNR and FQNEAQ (reference sequence). The CDR3 totals 17 residues. Here the CDR3 DNA reads TGTGCCAGCAGCTTAGTGGCAGGGGCTCGTTCTGGAAACACCATATATTTT. It specifies CASSLVAGARSGNTIYF.

V gene TRBV9 combines with J gene TRBJ2-7; TRBD1 agrees at 10 bases. The V and J ends lost 0 bases and 6 bases, in that order; junction bases with no gene match: 6. CDR1 is SGDLS and CDR2 is YYNGEE in the germline V gene. The CDR3 covers 15 residues. The CDR3 spells CASSVAGTGASEQYF. The CDR3 coding sequence is TGTGCCAGCAGCGTAGCCGGGACAGGGGCATCCGAGCAGTACTTC. Full variable domain (missing parts from reference TRBV9 and TRBJ2-7): DSGVTQTPKHLITATGQRVTLRCSPRSGDLSVYWYQQSLDQGLQFLIQYYNGEERAKGNILERFSAQQFPDLHSELNLSSLELGDSALYFCASSVAGTGASEQYFGPGTRLTVT.

This clonotype appeared many times. This chain connects TRBV7-9 to TRBJ2-3; D is possibly TRBD2 (5 bases). Germline V CDR1 and CDR2: SEHNR, FQNEAQ (reference sequence). The V end lost 5 bases, the J end lost 3 bases, and 12 bases lay between the germline ends. The CDR3 consists of 14 residues. The CDR3 bases are TGTGCCAGCAGCGTTAGCGTGGATACAGATACGCAGTATTTT. This encodes CASSVSVDTDTQYF.

This clonotype was picked up many times. The J gene is TRBJ2-5, the V gene TRBV20-1, with a tentative D call TRBD1 (6 bases). This CDR3 has 19 amino acids. Germline V gene lookup returns CDR1 DFQATT and CDR2 SNEGSKA (reference sequence). V lost 4 bases, J lost 5 bases, and 32 bases lay in between. CDR3 DNA sequence: TGCAGTGCTACCGAAGGGACACCGAAGGTCGAGATAAGTTTGGAGACCCAGTACTTC. Its protein product is CSATEGTPKVEISLETQYF.

This clonotype has ten or more counts. V usage is TRBV30 and J usage is TRBJ2-3; 8 bases fit TRBD1. CDR3 length: 15 residues. Germline V gene data show CDR1 as GTSNPN and CDR2 as SVGIG (reference sequence). After removal of 8 bases from V and 0 bases from J, the junction contained 10 bases not matched to a gene. In nucleotides, the CDR3 is TGTGCCGGCTCTGAGACAGGGGCTAGCACAGATACGCAGTATTTT. Translating it yields CAGSETGASTDTQYF.

This clonotype was picked up a small number of times. V usage is TRBV4-1 and J usage is TRBJ2-1; tentatively, D is TRBD1 (5 bases). Deletions cut 1 base from V and 5 bases from J, with 15 bases between. This CDR3 has 16 residues. Germline V gene sequence: CDR1 MGHRA, CDR2 YSYEKL. The CDR3 protein is CASSQADARAHNEQFF. The CDR3, as DNA: TGCGCCAGCAGCCAAGCGGATGCCAGGGCGCACAATGAGCAGTTCTTC.

In its sample, this clonotype was seen many times. This chain connects TRBV7-3 to TRBJ2-2, with TRBD2 matching over 9 bases. From germline, CDR1 is SGHTA and CDR2 FQGTGA. The CDR3 covers 16 residues. The V segment lost 5 bases and the J segment 4 bases; nucleotides outside the gene matches: 8. Written as DNA, the CDR3 is TGTGCCAGCAGCAATCCCGGGACTAGCATCACCGGGGAGCTGTTTTTT. Protein: CASSNPGTSITGELFF. Filled out from reference TRBV7-3 and TRBJ2-2, the complete variable domain reads GAGVSQTPSNKVTEKGKYVELRCDPISGHTALYWYRQSLGQGPEFLIYFQGTGAADDSGLPNDRFFAVRPEGSVSTLKIQRTERGDSAVYLCASSNPGTSITGELFFGEGSRLTVL.

This clonotype was seen more than once but under ten times. The chain's CDR3 is CASSPIRRDLSGTGELFF. Written as DNA, the CDR3 is TGTGCCAGCAGCCCAATCAGAAGGGACCTAAGCGGCACCGGGGAGCTGTTTTTT. The rearrangement joins TRBV7-3 to TRBJ2-2; perhaps D is TRBD1 or TRBD2 (5 bases each). The length of the CDR3 is 18 residues. Germline CDR1 SGHTA, CDR2 FQGTGA. V was shortened by 5 bases and J by 4 bases, with 23 bases between the two germline ends.

This clonotype was picked up a small number of times. The rearrangement joins TRBV11-1 to TRBJ1-1; D gene unclear. The CDR3 extends over 15 amino acids. Trimming left V 4 bases short and J 2 bases short, with 14 bases between. Per germline, CDR1 SGHAT and CDR2 FQDESV (reference sequence). CDR3 sequence (DNA): TGTGCCAGCAGCTACCTAAGGCAGCCTAACACTGAAGCTTTCTTT. Protein product: CASSYLRQPNTEAFF.

J is TRBJ1-2 and V is TRBV29-1; possible D gene TRBD1, 5 bases. Germline V CDR1 and CDR2: SQVTM, ANQGSEA. The CDR3 totals 13 residues. V was shortened by 0 bases and J by 3 bases, with 8 bases between the two germline ends. CDR3 DNA sequence: TGCAGCGTTGAAGAAACCAGGGACTATGGCTACACCTTC. It encodes CSVEETRDYGYTF.

This sequence joins TRBV6-2 or TRBV6-3 and TRBJ2-7; D not resolved. The CDR3 spans 11 residues. V was trimmed by 9 bases and J by 0 bases, leaving 6 bases between them. Germline V gene lookup returns CDR1 MNHEY and CDR2 SVGEGT. CDR3 sequence (DNA): TGTGCCAGACAATACTCCTACGAGCAGTACTTC. This codes for CARQYSYEQYF.

This clonotype showed up just a few times. The V gene is TRBV6-2 or TRBV6-3, the J gene TRBJ2-7; the match to TRBD2 covers 7 bases. V lost 4 bases to trimming and J lost 2 bases; unmatched junction nucleotides: 5. Germline CDR1 reads MNHEY; CDR2 reads SVGEGT. This CDR3 contains 14 residues. CDR3 sequence reads: CASSSGLVTYEQYF. DNA for the CDR3: TGTGCCAGCAGTTCCGGACTAGTGACCTACGAGCAGTACTTC.

The V and J genes are TRBV14 and TRBJ2-7; D remains unclear. V lost 4 bases, J lost 2 bases, and 12 bases lay in between. Germline V CDR1 and CDR2: SGHDN, FVKESK. This CDR3 has 14 amino acids. CDR3 bases: TGTGCCAGCAGCCCTCAGATGAATACCTACGAGCAGTACTTC. Translating gives CASSPQMNTYEQYF. Combining the CDR3 with reference TRBV14 and TRBJ2-7 gives the whole variable domain EAGVTQFPSHSVIEKGQTVTLRCDPISGHDNLYWYRRVMGKEIKFLLHFVKESKQDESGMPNNRFLAERTGGTYSTLKVQPAELEDSGVYFCASSPQMNTYEQYFGPGTRLTVT.

This clonotype showed up just a few times. The chain carries TRBV7-2 and TRBJ2-7; 7 positions agree with TRBD1. The CDR3 is 18 residues long. From germline, CDR1 is SGHTA and CDR2 FQGNSA. Losses at the gene ends were 0 bases for V and 3 bases for J; bases not matched to a gene: 14. The CDR3 region is CASSLAFLAEGAFYEQYF. CDR3 coding DNA: TGTGCCAGCAGCTTAGCGTTCTTGGCCGAGGGGGCATTCTACGAGCAGTACTTC.

The chain joins TRBV29-1 to TRBJ2-3; tentatively, D is TRBD1 (5 bases). The germline V gene has CDR1 SQVTM and CDR2 ANQGSEA. This CDR3 contains 12 residues. Between the trimmed V and J ends, which lost 7 bases and 5 bases, there was a span of 13 bases. The CDR3 nucleotides read TGCAGCGACCTGGGGCCCGGAGATACGCAGTATTTT. Amino acid sequence: CSDLGPGDTQYF.

V usage is TRBV12-3 or TRBV12-4 and J usage is TRBJ2-5; D remains unclear. V was clipped by 2 bases and J by 5 bases, with 6 bases between them. The CDR3 extends over 12 amino acids. CDR3 DNA sequence: TGTGCCAGCAGTTTAATCATGGAGACCCAGTACTTC. It translates to CASSLIMETQYF.

This clonotype was detected a few times. This chain joins TRBV20-1 and TRBJ2-7; D not certain. Germline loops: CDR1 DFQATT, CDR2 SNEGSKA (reference sequence). This CDR3 has 14 residues. Between the trimmed V and J ends, which lost 1 base and 0 bases, there was a span of 10 bases. CDR3 nucleotides: TGCAGTGCTAGAGTCGGTCAGCACTCCTACGAGCAGTACTTC. Its translation: CSARVGQHSYEQYF.

Only a few counts were recorded for this clonotype. The V call is TRBV3-1, the J call TRBJ2-1, with D unclear. In germline, CDR1 is LGHDT, CDR2 YNNKEL (reference sequence). The CDR3 runs 16 residues. V dropped 5 bases and J dropped 6 bases, with 20 bases sitting between them. CDR3: CASSYAERILANEQFF. For the CDR3, the DNA is TGTGCCAGCAGCTATGCTGAGCGAATATTAGCCAATGAGCAGTTCTTC.

In regard to this clonotype: At one end, the junction sequence differs from germline, possibly due to a read error. The chain is built from TRBV11-2 and TRBJ1-5; the D is unclear. The germline CDR1 and CDR2 sequences are SGHAT and FQNNGV. The CDR3 is made up of 13 amino acids. The CDR3 DNA reads TGTGACAGCAGCTTAGGGTACAATCAGCCCCAGCATTTT. This encodes CDSSLGYNQPQHF. Looking up the rest from reference TRBV11-2 and TRBJ1-5 gives the full variable domain: EAGVAQSPRYKIIEKRQSVAFWCNPISGHATLYWYQQILGQGPKLLIQFQNNGVVDDSQLPKDRFSAERLKGVDSTLKIQPAKLEDSAVYLCDSSLGYNQPQHFGDGTRLSIL.

The J gene is TRBJ2-5, the V gene TRBV19; no reliable D call. Germline CDR1 is LNHDA and CDR2 is SQIVND (reference sequence). The CDR3 covers 12 residues. The ends were cut back, 10 bases at V and 4 bases at J, with 13 bases in the middle. The CDR3 DNA follows: TGTGCCACTAAGTGGATAGGAGAGACCCAGTACTTC. Its translation: CATKWIGETQYF.

This clonotype was seen ten or more times. The rearrangement joins TRBV7-9 to TRBJ2-7; 10 bases fit TRBD1. Trimming cost V 3 bases and J 2 bases; bases outside gene matches: 7. Looked up from germline, CDR1 is SEHNR and CDR2 is FQNEAQ (reference sequence). The CDR3 consists of 16 residues. The CDR3 coding sequence is TGTGCCAGCAGCTTCCCGCGACAGGGGGCTACCTACGAGCAGTACTTC. This codes for CASSFPRQGATYEQYF.

The chain has TRBV7-9 and TRBJ1-1; no clear D gene. The CDR3 is 10 amino acids. The germline V gene encodes CDR1 SEHNR and CDR2 FQNEAQ (reference sequence). The CDR3: CASMNTEAFF. As DNA, the CDR3 is TGTGCGTCGATGAACACTGAAGCTTTCTTT.

In this sample, this clonotype turned up a few times. The chain couples TRBV5-1 to TRBJ2-7; tentative D call: TRBD2 (5 bases). Germline V lookup: CDR1 SGHRS, CDR2 YFSETQ. V shed 5 bases and J shed 2 bases, with 20 bases lying between them. This CDR3 is built from 16 residues. CDR3 residues: CASSWGYGERAYEQYF. CDR3 bases: TGCGCCAGCAGTTGGGGTTATGGGGAGAGGGCCTACGAGCAGTACTTC.